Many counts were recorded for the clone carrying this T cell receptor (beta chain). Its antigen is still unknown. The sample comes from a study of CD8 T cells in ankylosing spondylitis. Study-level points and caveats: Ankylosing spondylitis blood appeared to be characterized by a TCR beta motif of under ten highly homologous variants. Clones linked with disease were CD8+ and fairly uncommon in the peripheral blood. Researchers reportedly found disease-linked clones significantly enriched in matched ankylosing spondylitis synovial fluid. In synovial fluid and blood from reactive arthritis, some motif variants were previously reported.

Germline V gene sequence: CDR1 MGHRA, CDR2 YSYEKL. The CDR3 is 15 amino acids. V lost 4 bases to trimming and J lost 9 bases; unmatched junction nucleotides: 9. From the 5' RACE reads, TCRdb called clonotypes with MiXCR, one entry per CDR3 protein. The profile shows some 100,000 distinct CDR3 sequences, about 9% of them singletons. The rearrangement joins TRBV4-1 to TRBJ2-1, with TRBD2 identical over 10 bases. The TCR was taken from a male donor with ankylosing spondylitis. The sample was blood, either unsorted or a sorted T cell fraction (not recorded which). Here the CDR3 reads CASSPGPSGRSEQFF. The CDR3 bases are TGCGCCAGCAGCCCAGGGCCTAGCGGGAGAAGTGAGCAGTTCTTC.